Described below is a single T cell receptor (beta chain) sequence and its context. No antigen is known for it. Sequenced by immunoSEQ multiplex PCR; TCRdb stores in-frame clones only, minus some. The table records fewer than 35,000 clones, 90% of them present only once. This sample was taken from a study of T cells in localized non-small cell lung cancer. Broader study findings: Those with higher blood T cell density had longer overall survival. Of the top 100 tumor clones, median about 53 were in adjacent lung, approximately 29 among its top 100.

The sequences come from peripheral blood, collected before any cancer treatment. The receptor was derived from a man between 40 and 69 years old with stage I lung adenocarcinoma.

The CDR3 DNA reads as TGTGCCAGTAGGCGCCCCGGACAGTGGAACACTGAAGCTTTCTTT. Translation gives CASRRPGQWNTEAFF. The gene calls are TRBV19 and TRBJ1-1, with D possibly being TRBD1 (6 bases). Germline lookup yields CDR1 LNHDA and CDR2 SQIVND (reference sequence). Trimming removed 6 bases at V and 1 base at J, with 15 bases between. CDR3 length: 15 residues.